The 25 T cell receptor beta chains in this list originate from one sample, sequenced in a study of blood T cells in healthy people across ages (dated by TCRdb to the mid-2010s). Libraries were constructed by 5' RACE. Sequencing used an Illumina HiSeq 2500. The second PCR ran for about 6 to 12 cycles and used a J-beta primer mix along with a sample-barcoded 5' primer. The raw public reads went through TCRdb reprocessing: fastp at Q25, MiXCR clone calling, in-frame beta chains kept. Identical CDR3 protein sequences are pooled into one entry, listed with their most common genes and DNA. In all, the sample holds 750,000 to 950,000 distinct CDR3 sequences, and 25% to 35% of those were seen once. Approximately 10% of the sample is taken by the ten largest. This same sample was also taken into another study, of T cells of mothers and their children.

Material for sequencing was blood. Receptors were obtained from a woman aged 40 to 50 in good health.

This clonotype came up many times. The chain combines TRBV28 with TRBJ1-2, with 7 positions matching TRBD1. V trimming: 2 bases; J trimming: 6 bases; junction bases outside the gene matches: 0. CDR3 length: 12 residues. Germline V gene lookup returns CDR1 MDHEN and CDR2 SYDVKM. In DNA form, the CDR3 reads TGTGCCAGCAGTTTAGGACAGGATGGCTACACCTTC. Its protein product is CASSLGQDGYTF.

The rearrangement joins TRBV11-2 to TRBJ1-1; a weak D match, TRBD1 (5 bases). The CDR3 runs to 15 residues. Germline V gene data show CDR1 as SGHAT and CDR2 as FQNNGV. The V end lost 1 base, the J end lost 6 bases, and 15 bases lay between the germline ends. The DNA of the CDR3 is TGTGCCAGCAGCTTAGCCCGGGGACCCGTGGCTGAAGCTTTCTTT. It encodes CASSLARGPVAEAFF.

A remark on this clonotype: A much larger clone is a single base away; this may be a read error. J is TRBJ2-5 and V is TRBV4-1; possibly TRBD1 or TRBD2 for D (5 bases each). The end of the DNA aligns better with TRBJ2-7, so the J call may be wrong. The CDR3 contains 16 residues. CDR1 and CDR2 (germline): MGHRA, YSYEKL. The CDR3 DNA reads TGCGCCAGCAGCCAAGGACCGGGGACGGGTTTCTACGAGCAGTACTTC. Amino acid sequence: CASSQGPGTGFYEQYF.

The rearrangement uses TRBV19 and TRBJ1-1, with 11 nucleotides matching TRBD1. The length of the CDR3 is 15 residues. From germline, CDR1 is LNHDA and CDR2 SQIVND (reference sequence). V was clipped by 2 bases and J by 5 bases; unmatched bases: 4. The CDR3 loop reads CASSISGQGATEAFF. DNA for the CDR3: TGTGCCAGTAGTATAAGCGGACAGGGGGCAACTGAAGCTTTCTTT. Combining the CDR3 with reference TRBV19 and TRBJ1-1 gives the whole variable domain DGGITQSPKYLFRKEGQNVTLSCEQNLNHDAMYWYRQDPGQGLRLIYYSQIVNDFQKGDIAEGYSVSREKKESFPLTVTSAQKNPTAFYLCASSISGQGATEAFFGQGTRLTVV.

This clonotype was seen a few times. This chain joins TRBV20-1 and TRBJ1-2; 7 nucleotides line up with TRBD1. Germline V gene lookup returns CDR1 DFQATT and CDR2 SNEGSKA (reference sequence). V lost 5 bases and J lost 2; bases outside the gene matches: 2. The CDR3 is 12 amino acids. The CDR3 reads CSAGQANYGYTF. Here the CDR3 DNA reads TGCAGTGCTGGACAGGCGAACTATGGCTACACCTTC.

CDR3 bases: TGCAGTGCTAGAGAGGCCTTGGACGGCTATGGCTACACCTTC. Protein: CSAREALDGYGYTF. This sequence joins TRBV20-1 and TRBJ1-2; D remains unclear. The CDR3 contains 14 residues. Germline assignment: CDR1 DFQATT and CDR2 SNEGSKA (reference sequence). Trimming left V 0 bases short and J 4 bases short, with 12 bases between.

CDR3 nucleotides: TGTGCCAGCAGCCAGGTCGGGGGTACGCAGTATTTT. This translates into CASSQVGGTQYF. The chain employs TRBV3-1 and TRBJ2-3; D perhaps matches TRBD2 (6 bases). The CDR3 contains 12 residues. CDR1 is LGHDT, CDR2 YNNKEL, per germline (reference sequence). V shed 3 bases and J shed 8 bases, with 9 bases lying between them.

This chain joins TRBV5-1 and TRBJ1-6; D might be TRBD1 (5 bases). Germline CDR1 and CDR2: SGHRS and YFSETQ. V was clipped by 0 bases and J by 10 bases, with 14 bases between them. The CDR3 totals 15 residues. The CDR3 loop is CASSLDAGGSSPLHF. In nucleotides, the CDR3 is TGCGCCAGCAGCTTGGACGCCGGGGGATCATCACCCCTCCACTTT.

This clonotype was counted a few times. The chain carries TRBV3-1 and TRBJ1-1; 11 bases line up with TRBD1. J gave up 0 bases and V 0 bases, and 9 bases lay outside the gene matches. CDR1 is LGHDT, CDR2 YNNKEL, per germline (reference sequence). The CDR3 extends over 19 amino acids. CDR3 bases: TGTGCCAGCAGCCAAGAGGGGGGGACAGGGGGTACCATGAACACTGAAGCTTTCTTT. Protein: CASSQEGGTGGTMNTEAFF.

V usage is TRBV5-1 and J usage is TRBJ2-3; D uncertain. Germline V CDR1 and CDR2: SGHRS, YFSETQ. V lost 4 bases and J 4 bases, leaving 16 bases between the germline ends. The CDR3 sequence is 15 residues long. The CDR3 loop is CASSAELPGSDTQYF. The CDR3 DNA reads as TGCGCCAGCAGCGCCGAACTACCAGGATCAGATACGCAGTATTTT.

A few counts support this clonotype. The CDR3 nucleotides read TGCAGTGCTAGAGAGACGGGCTCTGGAAACACCATATATTTT. This codes for CSARETGSGNTIYF. The chain recombines TRBV20-1 with TRBJ1-3; D uncertain. This CDR3 region has 14 residues. Germline V CDR1 and CDR2: DFQATT, SNEGSKA (reference sequence). The ends were cut back, 0 bases at V and 0 bases at J, with 6 bases in the middle.

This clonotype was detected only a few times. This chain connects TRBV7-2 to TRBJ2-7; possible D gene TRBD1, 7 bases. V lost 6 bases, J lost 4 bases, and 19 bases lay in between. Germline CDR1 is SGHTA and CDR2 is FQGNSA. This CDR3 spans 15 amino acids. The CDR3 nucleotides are TGTGCCAGCAGGGCGCCTCAGGGGGGACCGTACGAGCAGTACTTC. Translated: CASRAPQGGPYEQYF.

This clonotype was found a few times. CDR3 sequence: CASGELNRKNTEAFF. The CDR3 DNA is TGTGCCAGCGGGGAACTTAACAGAAAGAACACTGAAGCTTTCTTT. This chain links TRBV6-5 with TRBJ1-1; D gene uncertain. Trimming took off 8 bases at V and 1 base at J, with 17 bases between the two ends. This CDR3 has 15 amino acids. Per the germline V gene, CDR1 is MNHEY and CDR2 is SVGAGI.

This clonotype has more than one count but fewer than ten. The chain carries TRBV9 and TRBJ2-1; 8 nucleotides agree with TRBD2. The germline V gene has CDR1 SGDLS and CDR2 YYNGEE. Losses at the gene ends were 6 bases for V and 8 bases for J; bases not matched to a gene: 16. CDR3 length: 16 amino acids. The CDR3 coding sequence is TGTGCCAGCAACCTGAATTCCGGGACTAGTACGCATGAGCAGTTCTTC. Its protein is CASNLNSGTSTHEQFF.

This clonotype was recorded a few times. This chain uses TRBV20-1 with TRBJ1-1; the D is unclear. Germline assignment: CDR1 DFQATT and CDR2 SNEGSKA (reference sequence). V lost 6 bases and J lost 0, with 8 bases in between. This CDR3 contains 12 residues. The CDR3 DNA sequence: TGCAGTGCAATGTCCATGAACACTGAAGCTTTCTTT. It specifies CSAMSMNTEAFF.

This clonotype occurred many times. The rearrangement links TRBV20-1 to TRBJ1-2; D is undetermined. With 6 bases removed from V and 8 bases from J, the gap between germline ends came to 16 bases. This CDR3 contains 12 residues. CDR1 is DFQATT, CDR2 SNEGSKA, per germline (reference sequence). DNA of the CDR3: TGCAGTGCACCATACGTCCGGGAAGGCTACACCTTC. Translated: CSAPYVREGYTF.

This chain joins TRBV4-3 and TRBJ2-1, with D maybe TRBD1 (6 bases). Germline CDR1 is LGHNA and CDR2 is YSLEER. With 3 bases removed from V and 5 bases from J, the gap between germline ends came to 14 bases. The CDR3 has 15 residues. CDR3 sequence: CASSQGALVNNEQFF. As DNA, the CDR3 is TGCGCCAGCAGCCAGGGGGCTCTGGTAAACAATGAGCAGTTCTTC.

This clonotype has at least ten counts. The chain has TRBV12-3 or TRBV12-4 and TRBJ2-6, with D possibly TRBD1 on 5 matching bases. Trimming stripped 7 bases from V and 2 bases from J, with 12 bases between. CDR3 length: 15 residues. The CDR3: CASTKGVTGANVLTF. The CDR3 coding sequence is TGTGCCAGCACCAAAGGGGTGACTGGGGCCAACGTCCTGACTTTC.

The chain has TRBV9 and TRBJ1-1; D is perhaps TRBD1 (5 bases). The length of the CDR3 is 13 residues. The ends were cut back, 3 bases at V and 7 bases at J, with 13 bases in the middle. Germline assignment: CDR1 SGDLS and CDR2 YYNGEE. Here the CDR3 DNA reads TGTGCCAGCAGCGCTATAGACAGCTATGAAGCTTTCTTT. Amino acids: CASSAIDSYEAFF. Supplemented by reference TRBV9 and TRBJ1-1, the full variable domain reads DSGVTQTPKHLITATGQRVTLRCSPRSGDLSVYWYQQSLDQGLQFLIQYYNGEERAKGNILERFSAQQFPDLHSELNLSSLELGDSALYFCASSAIDSYEAFFGQGTRLTVV.

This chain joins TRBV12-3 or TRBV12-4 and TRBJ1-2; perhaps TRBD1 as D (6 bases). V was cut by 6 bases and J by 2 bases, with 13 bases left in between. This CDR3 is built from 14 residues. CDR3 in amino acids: CASSPDTGNYGYTF. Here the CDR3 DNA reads TGTGCCAGCAGCCCGGATACAGGGAACTATGGCTACACCTTC.

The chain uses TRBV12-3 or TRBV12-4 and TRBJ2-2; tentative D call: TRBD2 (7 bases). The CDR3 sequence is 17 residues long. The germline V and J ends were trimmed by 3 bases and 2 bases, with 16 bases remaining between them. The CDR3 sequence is CASSFVSGGSNTGELFF. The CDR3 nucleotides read TGTGCCAGCAGTTTCGTCTCGGGGGGCAGCAACACCGGGGAGCTGTTTTTT.

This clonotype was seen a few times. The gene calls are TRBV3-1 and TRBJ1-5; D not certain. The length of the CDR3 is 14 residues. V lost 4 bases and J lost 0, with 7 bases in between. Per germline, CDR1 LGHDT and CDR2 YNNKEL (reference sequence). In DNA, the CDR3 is TGTGCCAGCAGCCCGGCCACTAGCAATCAGCCCCAGCATTTT. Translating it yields CASSPATSNQPQHF.

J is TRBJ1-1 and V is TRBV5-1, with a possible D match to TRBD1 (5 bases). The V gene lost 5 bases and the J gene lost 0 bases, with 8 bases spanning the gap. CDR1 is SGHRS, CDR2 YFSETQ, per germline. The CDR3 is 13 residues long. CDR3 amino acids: CASRGPMNTEAFF. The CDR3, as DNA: TGCGCCAGCAGGGGACCCATGAACACTGAAGCTTTCTTT.

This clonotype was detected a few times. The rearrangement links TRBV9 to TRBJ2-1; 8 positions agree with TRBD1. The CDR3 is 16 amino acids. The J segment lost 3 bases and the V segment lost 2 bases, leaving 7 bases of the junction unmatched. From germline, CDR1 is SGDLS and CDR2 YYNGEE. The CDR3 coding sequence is TGTGCCAGCAGCGTTTATGGACAGGGATACTACAATGAGCAGTTCTTC. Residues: CASSVYGQGYYNEQFF.

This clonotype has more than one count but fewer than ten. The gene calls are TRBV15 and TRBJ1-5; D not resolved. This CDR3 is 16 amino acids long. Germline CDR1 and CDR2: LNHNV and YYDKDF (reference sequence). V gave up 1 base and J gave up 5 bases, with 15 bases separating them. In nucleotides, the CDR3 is TGTGCCACCAGCAGAGGTGGGGTTATCACCTATCAGCCCCAGCATTTT. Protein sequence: CATSRGGVITYQPQHF.